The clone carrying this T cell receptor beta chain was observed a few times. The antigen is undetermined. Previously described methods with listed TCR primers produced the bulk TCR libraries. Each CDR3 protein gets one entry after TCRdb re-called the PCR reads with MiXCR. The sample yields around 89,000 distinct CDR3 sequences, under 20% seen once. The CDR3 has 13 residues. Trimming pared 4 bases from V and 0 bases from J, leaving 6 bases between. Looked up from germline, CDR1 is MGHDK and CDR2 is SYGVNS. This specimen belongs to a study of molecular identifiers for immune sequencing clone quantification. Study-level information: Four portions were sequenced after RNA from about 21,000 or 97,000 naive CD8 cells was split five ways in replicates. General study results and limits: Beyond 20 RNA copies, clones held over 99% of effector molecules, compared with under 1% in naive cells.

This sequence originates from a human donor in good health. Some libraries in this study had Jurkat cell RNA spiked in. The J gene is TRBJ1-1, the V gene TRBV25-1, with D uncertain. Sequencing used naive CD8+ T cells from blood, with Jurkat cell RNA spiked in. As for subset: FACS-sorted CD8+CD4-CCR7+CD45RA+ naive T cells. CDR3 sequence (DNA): TGTGCCAGCAGTGTACAGTTGAACACTGAAGCTTTCTTT. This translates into CASSVQLNTEAFF.